This TCR beta chain is drawn from a study of blood T cell repertoires in COVID-19. About the research overall: Sites in the United States, Italy and Spain provided acute and convalescent COVID-19 samples. T cells, B-cell-depleted T cells, or PBMCs provided the cDNA or gDNA that served as material.

Study processing details: Quantification of nucleated cells was approximated via reference gene primer amplification. Produced via immunoSEQ multiplex PCR; TCRdb's table is partial and in-frame only. V, J and clone size were drawn from that table, and D and trimming were deduced from the DNA. The sample includes around 150,000 clones, 70% to 90% seen only once; the top ten take 3% to 4%. Per the germline V gene, CDR1 is SGHTA and CDR2 is FQGNSA. The CDR3 loop spans 16 amino acids. Trimming at V came to 2 bases and at J to 6 bases, leaving 11 bases not matched to a gene. This sequence joins TRBV7-2 and TRBJ2-7; 9 bases match TRBD2. The receptor was derived from a man in his sixties or seventies with acute or convalescent COVID-19. Input material: peripheral blood. The DNA for the CDR3 is TGTGCCAGCAGCTTAAAGAGTGGGGGACTAGCCTCCGAGCAGTACTTC. Residues: CASSLKSGGLASEQYF.